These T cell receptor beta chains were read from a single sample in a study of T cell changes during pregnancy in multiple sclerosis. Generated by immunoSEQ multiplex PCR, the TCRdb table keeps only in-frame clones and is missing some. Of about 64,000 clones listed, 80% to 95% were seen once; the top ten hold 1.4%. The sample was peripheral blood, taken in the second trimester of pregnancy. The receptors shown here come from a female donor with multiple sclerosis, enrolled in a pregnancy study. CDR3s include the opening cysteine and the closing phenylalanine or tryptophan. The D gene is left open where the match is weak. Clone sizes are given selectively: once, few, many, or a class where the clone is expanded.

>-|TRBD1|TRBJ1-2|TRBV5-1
TGCGCCAGCAGCCCGGGACAGGGGGCCAACTATGGCTACACCTTC
CASSPGQGANYGYTF
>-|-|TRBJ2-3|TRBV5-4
TGTGCCAGCAGCTTGTTGGAGCGGGGCACAGATACGCAGTATTTT
CASSLLERGTDTQYF
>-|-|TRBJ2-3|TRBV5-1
TGCGCCAGCAGCTTGATATTTTCAGATACGCAGTATTTT
CASSLIFSDTQYF
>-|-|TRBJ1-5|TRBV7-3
TGTGCCAGCAGCCCGTCGGAGGATCAGCCCCAGCATTTT
CASSPSEDQPQHF
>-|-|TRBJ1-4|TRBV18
TGTGCCAGCTCACCACCGGCGGAGGTGGAACTGTTTTTT
CASSPPAEVELFF
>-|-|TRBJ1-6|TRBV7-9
TGTGCCAGCAGCTTGGGCGGGAGCGAGACACCCCTCCACTTT
CASSLGGSETPLHF
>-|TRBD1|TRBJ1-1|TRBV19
TGTGCCAGTAACAGGGGGTGGTCTTCGGGCACTGAAGCTTTCTTT
CASNRGWSSGTEAFF
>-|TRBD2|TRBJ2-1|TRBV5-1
TGCGCCAGCATGGTGGGAGGGTCCTACAATGAGCAGTTCTTC
CASMVGGSYNEQFF
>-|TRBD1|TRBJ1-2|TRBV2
TGTGCCAGCAAGGACAGGGGAAACTATGGCTACACCTTC
CASKDRGNYGYTF
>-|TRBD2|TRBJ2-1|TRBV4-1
TGCGCCAGCAGCTCCTCCGAGTTGCTAGCGGGAGGGCAGTTCTTC
CASSSSELLAGGQFF
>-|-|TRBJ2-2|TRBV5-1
TGCGCCAGCAGCTTTGTGACAGAGAACACCGGGGAGCTGTTTTTT
CASSFVTENTGELFF
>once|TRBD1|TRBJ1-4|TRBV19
TGTGCCAGTAGTAAACTCGGGACAGGACAAGAAAAACTGTTTTTT
CASSKLGTGQEKLFF
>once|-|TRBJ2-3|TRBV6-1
TGTGCCAGCAGTGAAGCAGGGACAAGCACAGATACGCAGTATTTT
CASSEAGTSTDTQYF
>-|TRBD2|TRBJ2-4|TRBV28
TGTGCCAGCAGCCAGCTAGCGGGTTTTACCAAAAACATTCAGTACTTC
CASSQLAGFTKNIQYF
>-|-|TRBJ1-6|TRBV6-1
TGTGCCAGCTTACAGACAGCCAATTCACCCCTCCACTTT
CASLQTANSPLHF
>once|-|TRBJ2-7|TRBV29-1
TGCAGCGTTGAAGGTACGGGGAGATCAGCCTACGAGCAGTACTTC
CSVEGTGRSAYEQYF
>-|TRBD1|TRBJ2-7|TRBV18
TGTGCCAGCTCACTTACGGGACAGGGGGGCGAGCAGTACTTC
CASSLTGQGGEQYF
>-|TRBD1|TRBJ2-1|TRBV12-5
TGTGCTAGTGGGCAGGGGGTTTCGGTGCAGTTCTTC
CASGQGVSVQFF
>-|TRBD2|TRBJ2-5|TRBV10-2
TGCGCCAGCAAGAAGCGGGATCTAGGGACCCAGTACTTC
CASKKRDLGTQYF
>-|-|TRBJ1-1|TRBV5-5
TGTGCCAGCAGCTTGTGGACTGACGGAGCTTTCTTT
CASSLWTDGAFF
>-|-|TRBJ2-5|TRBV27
TGTGCCAGCAGTCCGGGAGTCCGGGAGACCCAGTACTTC
CASSPGVRETQYF
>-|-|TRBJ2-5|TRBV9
TGTGCCAGCAGCGTAGAGTCCAGGACTCCCAATGGGGTCCAAGAGACCCAGTACTTC
CASSVESRTPNGVQETQYF
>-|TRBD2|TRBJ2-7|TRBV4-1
TGCGCCAGCAGCCAACTAGCGGGAGGCACCTACGAGCAGTACTTC
CASSQLAGGTYEQYF
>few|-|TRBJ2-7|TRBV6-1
TGTGCCAGCAGTCCGGTTGGTGAACAGTACTACGAGCAGTACTTC
CASSPVGEQYYEQYF
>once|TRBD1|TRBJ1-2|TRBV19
TGTGCCAGTAGTGGAAATATTGACAGGGGGCACGGCTACACCTTC
CASSGNIDRGHGYTF
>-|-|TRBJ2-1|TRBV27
TGTGCCAGCAGTTTATACTTAGCTAGGAGAAATGAGCAGTTCTTC
CASSLYLARRNEQFF
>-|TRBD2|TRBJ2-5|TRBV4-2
TGTGCCAGCAGCCAAGTCTCGGGAGGAGAGACCCAGTACTTC
CASSQVSGGETQYF
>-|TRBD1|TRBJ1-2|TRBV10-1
TGCGCCAGCAGTGGATCCGCCGTGGCCGGGACAGGGGGCCCCTACACCTTC
CASSGSAVAGTGGPYTF
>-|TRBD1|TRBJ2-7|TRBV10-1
TGCGCCAGCAGTGAGGAAGGGACAGACAACGAGCAGTACTTC
CASSEEGTDNEQYF
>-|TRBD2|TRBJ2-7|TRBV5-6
TGTGCCAGCAGCTTGGAGACTAGCTTAGAGGCTTGGATCTACGAGCAGTACTTC
CASSLETSLEAWIYEQYF
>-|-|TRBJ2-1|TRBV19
TGTGCCAGTAGTATAGTAGGGGGAGGGCACAATGAGCAGTTCTTC
CASSIVGGGHNEQFF